This TCR beta chain was recovered during a study of Graves' ophthalmopathy and Graves' hyperthyroidism. This clonotype was observed at least ten times. The J segment lost 1 base and the V segment lost 3 bases, leaving 1 base of the junction unmatched. Looked up from germline, CDR1 is SEHNR and CDR2 is FQNEAQ (reference sequence). This CDR3 is 14 amino acids long. From RNA, the CDR3 regions of TCR beta chains were amplified and sequenced. RT-PCR was first run with HTBI primers, then multiplex PCR in a second round. TCRdb reanalysed the multiplex PCR reads using MiXCR and keeps one entry per CDR3 protein. Of 650,000 to 900,000 distinct CDR3 sequences listed, 40% are singletons.

The sequencing sample was made of peripheral blood. The receptor comes from an adult man with Graves' ophthalmopathy. The genes are TRBV7-9 and TRBJ1-1; 8 bases fit TRBD1. The CDR3 reads CASSFDRGNTEAFF. CDR3 sequence (DNA): TGTGCCAGCAGCTTTGACAGGGGGAACACTGAAGCTTTCTTT. Using reference TRBV7-9 and TRBJ1-1 for the parts outside the CDR3, the full variable domain is DTGVSQNPRHKITKRGQNVTFRCDPISEHNRLYWYRQTLGQGPEFLTYFQNEAQLEKSRLLSDRFSAERPKGSFSTLEIQRTEQGDSAMYLCASSFDRGNTEAFFGQGTRLTVV.